This T cell receptor (beta chain) was sequenced during a study of brain T cells in children with intractable seizures. Here immunoSEQ multiplex PCR was the method, and the copy in TCRdb shows in-frame clones only, minus some. This table has under 45,000 clones, 75% to 95% appearing once. Germline assignment: CDR1 SGHRS and CDR2 YFSETQ. The V end was cut by 0 bases, the J end by 5 bases, with 8 bases between. This CDR3 comprises 14 residues. The sequences come from peripheral blood, collected at surgery. The J gene is TRBJ1-4, the V gene TRBV5-1; D is unclear. The origin of this receptor is a girl aged 2-10 years with tuberous sclerosis and intractable seizures. The CDR3 DNA reads as TGCGCCAGCAGCTTGGTTTCGGGGAATGAAAAACTGTTTTTT. It translates to CASSLVSGNEKLFF.